A single sample is the source of the 31 T cell receptor beta chains below, sequenced in a study of STAT5B mutations in CD4+ large granular lymphocyte leukemia. Measured with immunoSEQ multiplex PCR; TCRdb has only the in-frame clones, and not every one. The data contain about 48,000 clones, about 70% of them singletons. The sample was CD4+ T cells from blood buffy coats. The origin of the receptors is a human donor in good health.

In its sample, this clone was seen once. The J gene is TRBJ1-3, the V gene TRBV30; D is unclear. This CDR3 spans 15 amino acids. Germline loops: CDR1 GTSNPN, CDR2 SVGIG (reference sequence). The germline V and J ends were trimmed by 3 bases and 1 base, with 13 bases remaining between them. CDR3: CAWRHGGPSGNTIYF. CDR3 nucleotides: TGTGCCTGGAGACATGGCGGCCCTTCTGGAAACACCATATATTTT.

This clone has more than one count but fewer than ten. The chain employs TRBV18 and TRBJ1-4, with 7 bases fitting TRBD1. The CDR3 is 14 residues long. Germline CDR1 and CDR2: KGHSH and LQKENI. With 6 bases clipped from V and 4 bases from J, the junction kept 5 bases outside the gene matches. In DNA form, the CDR3 reads TGTGCCAGCTCCCCGGGACAGAGTAATGAAAAACTGTTTTTT. Protein product: CASSPGQSNEKLFF. Full variable domain (rest looked up from reference TRBV18 and TRBJ1-4): NAGVMQNPRHLVRRRGQEARLRCSPMKGHSHVYWYRQLPEEGLKFMVYLQKENIIDESGMPKERFSAEFPKEGPSILRIQQVVRGDSAAYFCASSPGQSNEKLFFGSGTQLSVL.

The J gene is TRBJ1-1, the V gene TRBV9, with 7 nucleotides matching TRBD1. Germline trimming cut 4 bases from V and 5 bases from J; bases unmatched to any gene: 11. Germline CDR1 is SGDLS and CDR2 is YYNGEE. This CDR3 region has 15 residues. The CDR3 region is CASSFTSGTETEAFF. CDR3 nucleotide sequence: TGTGCCAGCAGCTTTACCTCCGGGACAGAGACTGAAGCTTTCTTT.

This chain's CDR3 is CASSSTGTGNSPLHF. CDR3 nucleotides: TGTGCCAGCAGCTCGACCGGGACAGGGAACTCACCCCTCCACTTT. The rearrangement links TRBV5-4 to TRBJ1-6; 9 nucleotides match TRBD1. CDR1 and CDR2 (germline): SGHNT, YYREEE (reference sequence). The CDR3 sequence is 15 residues long. V was clipped by 3 bases and J by 10 bases; unmatched bases: 8.

The sample holds one count of this clone. The chain links TRBV5-1 to TRBJ2-5; D is possibly TRBD1 (6 bases). Between the trimmed V and J ends, which lost 6 bases and 3 bases, there was a span of 12 bases. The germline V gene encodes CDR1 SGHRS and CDR2 YFSETQ. This CDR3 contains 13 residues. The CDR3 nucleotides read TGCGCCAGCAAACAGGGAAATGAAGAGACCCAGTACTTC. Translation: CASKQGNEETQYF.

The chain's CDR3 is CAWSVLGLGYGYTF. The CDR3 DNA follows: TGTGCCTGGAGTGTACTAGGGTTAGGCTATGGCTACACCTTC. The rearrangement links TRBV30 to TRBJ1-2; D gene ambiguous. Germline loops: CDR1 GTSNPN, CDR2 SVGIG (reference sequence). This CDR3 is built from 14 residues. V lost 0 bases to trimming and J lost 4 bases, with 12 bases between them.

The chain couples TRBV2 to TRBJ2-1; 8 bases are a match to TRBD2. CDR1 SNHLY and CDR2 FYNNEI come from the germline V gene. Unmatched junction bases numbered 1, after V lost 4 bases and J lost 2 bases. This CDR3 has 14 residues. DNA of the CDR3: TGTGCCAGCAGTGGGACTAGCCCCTACAATGAGCAGTTCTTC. It translates to CASSGTSPYNEQFF.

The genes are TRBV7-2 and TRBJ2-2, with a tentative D call TRBD1 (5 bases). V shed 1 base and J shed 0 bases, with 12 bases lying between them. The CDR3 totals 17 residues. Looked up from germline, CDR1 is SGHTA and CDR2 is FQGNSA. In DNA, the CDR3 is TGTGCCAGCAGCTTAGGTGGGGCCCAATCGAACACCGGGGAGCTGTTTTTT. The encoded protein is CASSLGGAQSNTGELFF. Drawing the rest from reference TRBV7-2 and TRBJ2-2, the complete variable domain is GAGVSQSPSNKVTEKGKDVELRCDPISGHTALYWYRQSLGQGLEFLIYFQGNSAPDKSGLPSDRFSAERTGGSVSTLTIQRTQQEDSAVYLCASSLGGAQSNTGELFFGEGSRLTVL.

The chain employs TRBV10-3 and TRBJ1-3; TRBD1 might be the D (5 bases). In germline, CDR1 is ENHRY, CDR2 SYGVKD. V was clipped by 7 bases and J by 4 bases, with 14 bases between them. The CDR3 has 14 residues. CDR3 region: CAITQGTSGNTIYF. CDR3 nucleotides: TGTGCCATCACCCAGGGAACTTCAGGAAACACCATATATTTT.

This clone was counted between two and nine times. CDR3 sequence reads: CASSLGTSGTGTEKLFF. CDR3 DNA: TGTGCCAGCAGCCTAGGGACCTCCGGGACAGGGACTGAAAAACTGTTTTTT. The chain employs TRBV7-9 and TRBJ1-4; 9 nucleotides line up with TRBD1. This CDR3 has 17 amino acids. V trimming: 5 bases; J trimming: 7 bases; junction bases outside the gene matches: 14. Germline CDR1 and CDR2: SEHNR and FQNEAQ (reference sequence).

The rearrangement uses TRBV6-1 and TRBJ1-2; D is undetermined. The CDR3 has 15 residues. Trimming shortened V by 1 base and J by 4 bases, and 13 bases separated the two germline ends. Germline CDR1 MNHNS, CDR2 SASEGT. Here the CDR3 reads CASSEGQRLAYGYTF. The CDR3 region has the DNA TGTGCCAGCAGTGAAGGACAACGTTTGGCCTATGGCTACACCTTC.

The rearrangement joins TRBV7-9 to TRBJ1-1; 9 nucleotides agree with TRBD1. This CDR3 comprises 14 residues. Unmatched junction bases numbered 1, after V lost 3 bases and J lost 2 bases. CDR1 is SEHNR and CDR2 is FQNEAQ in the germline V gene (reference sequence). CDR3 region: CASSLGQGNTEAFF. The CDR3 DNA follows: TGTGCCAGCAGCTTGGGACAGGGCAACACTGAAGCTTTCTTT.

This chain connects TRBV28 to TRBJ1-6, with 10 bases fitting TRBD1. The V gene end was trimmed by 5 bases and the J gene end by 10 bases; junction bases not matched to a gene: 14. Looked up from germline, CDR1 is MDHEN and CDR2 is SYDVKM. The CDR3 extends over 17 amino acids. This CDR3 reads CASSLPGQGMKRSPLHF. In DNA form, the CDR3 reads TGTGCCAGCAGTCTACCGGGACAGGGGATGAAGAGGTCACCCCTCCACTTT.

The gene calls are TRBV5-6 and TRBJ2-3; unclear D gene. V was trimmed by 0 bases and J by 5 bases, leaving 10 bases between them. Germline V lookup: CDR1 SGHDT, CDR2 YYEEEE. The CDR3 totals 14 residues. The CDR3 sequence is CASSLEVVVDTQYF. The CDR3 DNA is TGTGCCAGCAGCTTGGAGGTAGTGGTAGATACGCAGTATTTT.

This chain links TRBV5-8 with TRBJ2-2; D might be TRBD2 (5 bases). CDR3 length: 12 amino acids. Looked up from germline, CDR1 is SGHTS and CDR2 is YDEGEE. Trimming left V 5 bases short and J 7 bases short, with 9 bases between. CDR3 DNA sequence: TGTGCCAGCAGGAGGGCCGGCGGGGAGCTGTTTTTT. As protein: CASRRAGGELFF.

The count of this clone is one. J is TRBJ2-1 and V is TRBV7-9; 9 bases line up with TRBD2. Trimming at V came to 1 base and at J to 7 bases, leaving 5 bases not matched to a gene. Germline V CDR1 and CDR2: SEHNR, FQNEAQ (reference sequence). This CDR3 spans 15 amino acids. CDR3 nucleotide sequence: TGTGCCAGCAGCTTAGGAGCGGGGGGCCTTAATGAGCAGTTCTTC. It encodes CASSLGAGGLNEQFF.

The gene calls are TRBV7-3 and TRBJ2-3, with TRBD2 matching over 8 bases. Germline loops: CDR1 SGHTA, CDR2 FQGTGA. This CDR3 has 13 amino acids. V lost 3 bases, J lost 6 bases, and 2 bases stayed unmatched. As DNA, the CDR3 is TGTGCCAGCAGCTTCACTAGCGGCGATACGCAGTATTTT. As protein: CASSFTSGDTQYF.

The sample holds a few counts of this clone. The genes are TRBV5-1 and TRBJ2-1, with D possibly being TRBD2 (7 bases). The CDR3 runs 15 residues. CDR1 is SGHRS, CDR2 YFSETQ, per germline. Trimming cost V 1 base and J 7 bases, with 15 bases left between them. The CDR3 protein is CASSLKWGGGNEQFF. In nucleotides, the CDR3 is TGCGCCAGCAGCTTGAAATGGGGAGGGGGTAATGAGCAGTTCTTC.

This chain connects TRBV7-9 to TRBJ2-5, with a tentative D call TRBD1 (5 bases). Germline V lookup: CDR1 SEHNR, CDR2 FQNEAQ (reference sequence). Trimming stripped 3 bases from V and 2 bases from J, with 7 bases between. CDR3 length: 13 amino acids. CDR3 amino acids: CASSLTEQETQYF. Here the CDR3 DNA reads TGTGCCAGCAGCTTGACAGAGCAAGAGACCCAGTACTTC.

This chain connects TRBV5-1 to TRBJ1-2; 8 bases line up with TRBD1. Germline loops: CDR1 SGHRS, CDR2 YFSETQ. There are 16 residues in the CDR3. V lost 5 bases and J lost 4; bases outside the gene matches: 13. This CDR3 is CASSRGRDRLLYGYTF. The CDR3 region has the DNA TGCGCCAGCAGTCGGGGCCGGGACAGGTTACTCTATGGCTACACCTTC.

A few counts support this clone. The genes are TRBV30 and TRBJ2-5; D unclear. The germline V gene encodes CDR1 GTSNPN and CDR2 SVGIG (reference sequence). The CDR3 is 12 residues long. V was pared by 0 bases and J by 5 bases, with 7 bases between. CDR3: CAWSVNSETQYF. DNA for the CDR3: TGTGCCTGGAGTGTAAATAGTGAGACCCAGTACTTC.

This clone was found a few times. This chain connects TRBV7-9 to TRBJ2-1; D is undetermined. The CDR3 is made up of 13 amino acids. Trimming took 1 base from V and 7 from J, leaving 8 bases between them. Per germline, CDR1 SEHNR and CDR2 FQNEAQ (reference sequence). CDR3 amino acids: CASSLGALNEQFF. For the CDR3, the DNA is TGTGCCAGCAGCTTAGGTGCACTAAATGAGCAGTTCTTC.

This clone came up once. The V call is TRBV2, the J call TRBJ2-5; 8 bases are shared with TRBD2. This CDR3 region has 15 residues. The V gene's germline CDR1 is SNHLY and CDR2 FYNNEI. Losses at the gene ends were 5 bases for V and 9 bases for J; bases not matched to a gene: 14. In DNA form, the CDR3 reads TGTGCCAGCAGTCCCTTTAGCGGGGAGGGGAGGGCCCAGTACTTC. Its translation: CASSPFSGEGRAQYF.

CDR3 in amino acids: CASSVGQGGGIGYTF. The CDR3 nucleotides are TGTGCCAGCAGTGTCGGACAGGGAGGGGGGATTGGCTACACCTTC. This chain joins TRBV28 and TRBJ1-2; TRBD1 matches at 8 bases. The CDR3 contains 15 residues. CDR1 is MDHEN, CDR2 SYDVKM, per germline. V trimming: 5 bases; J trimming: 7 bases; junction bases outside the gene matches: 12.

This sequence joins TRBV28 and TRBJ1-2; TRBD1 agrees at 7 bases. V was clipped by 4 bases and J by 2 bases; unmatched bases: 1. Germline V CDR1 and CDR2: MDHEN, SYDVKM. This CDR3 spans 13 amino acids. This CDR3 is CASSSGQNYGYTF. CDR3 bases: TGTGCCAGCAGTTCGGGACAGAACTATGGCTACACCTTC.

This clone was counted between two and nine times. V and J are TRBV6-1 and TRBJ1-5; weak D call: TRBD1 (5 bases). Germline CDR1 MNHNS, CDR2 SASEGT. V lost 1 base to trimming and J lost 0 bases, with 7 bases between them. This CDR3 spans 15 amino acids. CDR3 nucleotides: TGTGCCAGCAGTGAAGAACAGGTTAGCAATCAGCCCCAGCATTTT. This translates into CASSEEQVSNQPQHF.

This sequence joins TRBV19 and TRBJ2-1; tentative D call: TRBD2 (7 bases). V was shortened by 6 bases and J by 8 bases, with 14 bases between the two germline ends. The germline gives CDR1 LNHDA, CDR2 SQIVND (reference sequence). The CDR3 runs to 13 residues. CDR3 sequence (DNA): TGTGCCAGTAGGGAAGGGGGGAGGGATGAGCAGTTCTTC. It specifies CASREGGRDEQFF.

The rearrangement joins TRBV28 to TRBJ1-3; D not resolved. Trimming left V 2 bases short and J 7 bases short, with 9 bases between. This CDR3 is built from 13 residues. Per the germline V gene, CDR1 is MDHEN and CDR2 is SYDVKM. The CDR3 sequence: CASSLRDANTIYF. CDR3 coding DNA: TGTGCCAGCAGTTTAAGAGACGCGAACACCATATATTTT.

The chain couples TRBV18 to TRBJ2-5; D call uncertain. The CDR3 extends over 11 amino acids. The germline gives CDR1 KGHSH, CDR2 LQKENI. V shed 3 bases and J shed 4 bases, with 3 bases lying between them. CDR3: CASSPGETQYF. The DNA for the CDR3 is TGTGCCAGCTCACCTGGAGAGACCCAGTACTTC.

The rearrangement uses TRBV2 and TRBJ1-6; 7 bases match TRBD1. CDR1 and CDR2 (germline): SNHLY, FYNNEI. This CDR3 spans 15 amino acids. Unmatched junction bases numbered 9, after V lost 8 bases and J lost 5 bases. Written as DNA, the CDR3 is TGTGCCAGCGGTCTAGAGGGGGCCCATAATTCACCCCTCCACTTT. It is translated as CASGLEGAHNSPLHF.

The chain is built from TRBV19 and TRBJ2-5; 9 bases match TRBD2. V lost 1 base to trimming and J lost 4 bases; unmatched junction nucleotides: 7. Germline loops: CDR1 LNHDA, CDR2 SQIVND (reference sequence). The CDR3 contains 16 residues. CDR3 loop: CASSIGRGGLGETQYF. In nucleotides, the CDR3 is TGTGCCAGTAGTATAGGGCGGGGGGGCCTAGGAGAGACCCAGTACTTC.